These 27 T cell receptor beta chains were all obtained from the same sample, sequenced in a study of cytomegalovirus exposure and HLA in healthy donors. Primers included in the PCR were 60 Vbeta and 13 Jbeta primers. The table came from immunoSEQ multiplex PCR; TCRdb's copy has only in-frame clones and leaves some out. The top ten clones hold 25% to 35% of a sample with more than 100,000 clones, around 74% of them seen once. The sequenced sample was PBMCs. These TCRs come from a man in his fifties or sixties in good health and CMV-seropositive.

The rearrangement uses TRBV4-2 and TRBJ1-1; TRBD1 is a possible D gene (6 bases). The CDR3 runs to 15 residues. V shed 1 base and J shed 5 bases, with 14 bases lying between them. CDR1 and CDR2 (germline): LGHNA, YNFKEQ. CDR3 sequence: CASSQGRQDATEAFF. Here the CDR3 DNA reads TGTGCCAGCAGCCAAGGCCGACAGGACGCGACTGAAGCTTTCTTT.

The J gene is TRBJ1-2, the V gene TRBV6-6; D remains ambiguous. V was pared by 2 bases and J by 0 bases, with 7 bases between. The CDR3 extends over 14 amino acids. In germline, CDR1 is MNHNY, CDR2 SVGAGI (reference sequence). This CDR3 is CASSYQETNYGYTF. Here the CDR3 DNA reads TGTGCCAGCAGTTACCAGGAAACTAACTATGGCTACACCTTC.

V gene TRBV5-1 combines with J gene TRBJ2-1, with D unclear. Deletions cut 7 bases from V and 3 bases from J, with 8 bases between. This CDR3 has 12 amino acids. The germline V gene encodes CDR1 SGHRS and CDR2 YFSETQ. CDR3 DNA sequence: TGCGCCAGCGGATCGGGCTACAATGAGCAGTTCTTC. Amino acids: CASGSGYNEQFF.

The chain carries TRBV5-1 and TRBJ1-1; D might be TRBD1 (6 bases). The CDR3 contains 12 residues. Looked up from germline, CDR1 is SGHRS and CDR2 is YFSETQ. V lost 2 bases and J 7 bases, leaving 9 bases between the germline ends. The CDR3 reads CASSFGQREAFF. CDR3 nucleotides: TGCGCCAGCAGCTTCGGACAGCGTGAAGCTTTCTTT.

The chain couples TRBV11-1 to TRBJ2-1, with TRBD2 matching 12 bases. CDR3 size: 15 residues. From germline, CDR1 is SGHAT and CDR2 FQDESV (reference sequence). J was trimmed by 7 bases and V by 5 bases; bases with no gene match: 6. The CDR3 sequence is CASSVSSGRDNEQFF. The DNA of the CDR3 is TGTGCCAGCAGCGTCTCTAGCGGGAGGGATAATGAGCAGTTCTTC.

The rearrangement links TRBV6-5 to TRBJ1-2; tentatively, D is TRBD1 (5 bases). Between the trimmed V and J ends, which lost 6 bases and 8 bases, there was a span of 13 bases. The CDR3 totals 12 residues. The germline V gene has CDR1 MNHEY and CDR2 SVGAGI. The CDR3 loop is CASRSYRLGYTF. CDR3 sequence (DNA): TGTGCCAGCAGATCCTACAGGCTCGGCTACACCTTC.

The chain employs TRBV11-2 and TRBJ1-4; D unresolved. There are 12 residues in the CDR3. Germline V CDR1 and CDR2: SGHAT, FQNNGV. V was cut by 6 bases and J by 3 bases, with 5 bases left in between. CDR3 nucleotides: TGTGCCAGCAGGAGAGCTAATGAAAAACTGTTTTTT. Its protein is CASRRANEKLFF.

This rearrangement joins TRBV4-2 to TRBJ1-5; 10 bases match TRBD1. Unmatched junction bases numbered 8, after V lost 5 bases and J lost 7 bases. Germline V gives CDR1 LGHNA, CDR2 YNFKEQ. CDR3 length: 15 residues. CDR3 amino acids: CASSSGGTGDQPQHF. CDR3 coding DNA: TGTGCCAGCAGCTCAGGAGGGACAGGGGACCAGCCCCAGCATTTT.

The J gene is TRBJ2-6, the V gene TRBV5-1; 8 nucleotides line up with TRBD1. Germline V gives CDR1 SGHRS, CDR2 YFSETQ. Unmatched junction bases numbered 13, after V lost 2 bases and J lost 0 bases. CDR3 length: 20 residues. The CDR3 DNA reads as TGCGCCAGCAGCTTTCGGACAGGGCGAACTTCCTTCTCTGGGGCCAACGTCCTGACTTTC. Its protein is CASSFRTGRTSFSGANVLTF.

The CDR3 DNA sequence: TGTGCCTGGAGTTTGGGGCCTGGTGGCTACACCTTC. Its translation is CAWSLGPGGYTF. The rearrangement joins TRBV30 to TRBJ1-2, with D possibly TRBD1 on 5 matching bases. Per the germline V gene, CDR1 is GTSNPN and CDR2 is SVGIG (reference sequence). CDR3 length equals 12 residues. V gave up 2 bases and J gave up 7 bases, with 11 bases separating them.

The rearrangement joins TRBV11-2 to TRBJ2-5; D is unresolved. The J call is doubtful: the DNA matches TRBJ2-7 better. The V gene's germline CDR1 is SGHAT and CDR2 FQNNGV. The CDR3 consists of 14 residues. DNA for the CDR3: TGTGCCAGCAGCTCCTCCAGGCCAACCTACGAGCAGTACTTC. It yields the protein CASSSSRPTYEQYF.

The V call is TRBV6-5, the J call TRBJ1-2; D ambiguous. V was pared by 3 bases and J by 7 bases, with 9 bases between. Looked up from germline, CDR1 is MNHEY and CDR2 is SVGAGI. This CDR3 is built from 12 residues. The CDR3 DNA is TGTGCCAGCAGTTATCGGGCGGGTGGCTACACCTTC. This translates into CASSYRAGGYTF.

This chain joins TRBV5-6 and TRBJ1-5; D unresolved. The CDR3 totals 14 residues. Trimming took off 7 bases at V and 3 bases at J, with 14 bases between the two ends. Per germline, CDR1 SGHDT and CDR2 YYEEEE. The CDR3 DNA is TGTGCCAGCCGAATTAGATTTGACAATCAGCCCCAGCATTTT. Amino acids: CASRIRFDNQPQHF.

The V and J genes are TRBV28 and TRBJ1-1, with 7 nucleotides matching TRBD1. The J segment lost 0 bases and the V segment lost 3 bases, leaving 7 bases of the junction unmatched. The length of the CDR3 is 16 residues. CDR1 and CDR2 from the germline V gene are MDHEN and SYDVKM. The CDR3 loop is CASSLTTGQMNTEAFF. CDR3 bases: TGTGCCAGCAGTTTGACGACGGGACAGATGAACACTGAAGCTTTCTTT.

The rearrangement joins TRBV4-2 to TRBJ2-5; D perhaps matches TRBD2 (6 bases). Germline values: CDR1 LGHNA, CDR2 YNFKEQ. The CDR3 loop spans 15 amino acids. Trimming took 0 bases from V and 5 from J, leaving 13 bases between them. The CDR3 nucleotides are TGTGCCAGCAGCCAAGATTGGTCGGGAGCGGAGACCCAGTACTTC. This translates into CASSQDWSGAETQYF.

The chain's CDR3 is CASSWGLAWNNEQFF. CDR3 bases: TGCGCCAGCAGCTGGGGACTAGCGTGGAACAATGAGCAGTTCTTC. V usage is TRBV5-1 and J usage is TRBJ2-1; 10 bases agree with TRBD2. The CDR3 covers 15 residues. Germline CDR1 SGHRS, CDR2 YFSETQ. J lost 5 bases, V lost 3 bases, and 5 bases had no gene match.

In its sample, this clone was seen a few times. This chain connects TRBV30 to TRBJ2-5, with D perhaps matching TRBD1 (5 bases). The ends were cut back, 1 base at V and 5 bases at J, with 8 bases in the middle. CDR1 and CDR2 from the germline V gene are GTSNPN and SVGIG (reference sequence). The CDR3 sequence is 12 residues long. CDR3 coding DNA: TGTGCCTGGAGTGAGGGGCGTGAGACCCAGTACTTC. Protein sequence: CAWSEGRETQYF.

The chain recombines TRBV30 with TRBJ1-3; maybe TRBD1 (5 bases). The CDR3 consists of 15 residues. V lost 0 bases to trimming and J lost 2 bases, with 11 bases between them. Germline V gene sequence: CDR1 GTSNPN, CDR2 SVGIG (reference sequence). DNA of the CDR3: TGTGCCTGGAGTGTAACCAGGGTGGCTGGAAACACCATATATTTT. It is translated as CAWSVTRVAGNTIYF.

J is TRBJ1-5 and V is TRBV29-1; D is unresolved. The ends were cut back, 4 bases at V and 1 base at J, with 8 bases in the middle. CDR1 is SQVTM and CDR2 is ANQGSEA in the germline V gene. This CDR3 is 13 amino acids long. DNA of the CDR3: TGCAGCGTTGGGCCACAGAGCAATCAGCCCCAGCATTTT. Its translation: CSVGPQSNQPQHF.

This clone was seen more than once but under ten times. V usage is TRBV5-5 and J usage is TRBJ2-5; possible D gene TRBD2, 6 bases. Deletions cut 0 bases from V and 4 bases from J, with 16 bases between. The CDR3 is made up of 16 amino acids. Germline V gene data show CDR1 as SGHKS and CDR2 as YYEKEE (reference sequence). CDR3 in DNA: TGTGCCAGCAGCTTGGCTGGGACTTCCCAGGGAGAGACCCAGTACTTC. This encodes CASSLAGTSQGETQYF.

The CDR3 is CASSRGTPPDTQYF. CDR3 in DNA: TGTGCCAGCAGCAGGGGGACGCCGCCGGATACGCAGTATTTT. The chain links TRBV2 to TRBJ2-3, with 7 bases lining up with TRBD1. The CDR3 spans 14 residues. Germline trimming cut 6 bases from V and 6 bases from J; bases unmatched to any gene: 9. The V gene's germline CDR1 is SNHLY and CDR2 FYNNEI.

This clone was found a few times. The chain combines TRBV5-1 with TRBJ2-7; 7 positions agree with TRBD1. Germline V gives CDR1 SGHRS, CDR2 YFSETQ. Unmatched junction bases numbered 8, after V lost 6 bases and J lost 2 bases. CDR3 length: 14 amino acids. The CDR3 here is CASNKGQGAYEQYF. The CDR3 DNA reads TGCGCCAGCAACAAAGGCCAGGGGGCCTACGAGCAGTACTTC. Full variable domain (missing parts from reference TRBV5-1 and TRBJ2-7): KAGVTQTPRYLIKTRGQQVTLSCSPISGHRSVSWYQQTPGQGLQFLFEYFSETQRNKGNFPGRFSGRQFSNSRSEMNVSTLELGDSALYLCASNKGQGAYEQYFGPGTRLTVT.

The chain couples TRBV7-3 to TRBJ1-1; D is unclear. The V end was cut by 1 base, the J end by 7 bases, with 13 bases between. The germline gives CDR1 SGHTA, CDR2 FQGTGA. This CDR3 region has 14 residues. CDR3 DNA sequence: TGTGCCAGCAGCTTAAATGCCGGGATCGGTGAAGCTTTCTTT. Encoded protein: CASSLNAGIGEAFF. Based on the CDR3 plus reference TRBV7-3 and TRBJ1-1, the full variable domain is GAGVSQTPSNKVTEKGKYVELRCDPISGHTALYWYRQSLGQGPEFLIYFQGTGAADDSGLPNDRFFAVRPEGSVSTLKIQRTERGDSAVYLCASSLNAGIGEAFFGQGTRLTVV.

The CDR3 protein is CASSLQGNNEQFF. The CDR3 DNA reads TGTGCCAGCAGCTTACAGGGCAACAATGAGCAGTTCTTC. The chain combines TRBV7-7 with TRBJ2-1, with a weak D call TRBD1 (5 bases). Trimming removed 2 bases from V and 5 bases from J, with 7 bases in between. This CDR3 is 13 amino acids long. Germline CDR1 is SSHAT and CDR2 is FNYEAQ (reference sequence).

The V call is TRBV19, the J call TRBJ1-1, with unresolved D. Trimming left V 6 bases short and J 8 bases short, with 7 bases between. This CDR3 spans 10 amino acids. Germline V gene sequence: CDR1 LNHDA, CDR2 SQIVND (reference sequence). The CDR3 protein is CASSSVEAFF. In DNA, the CDR3 is TGTGCCAGTAGCTCGGTGGAAGCTTTCTTT.

The chain couples TRBV7-9 to TRBJ2-7; 7 bases line up with TRBD1. J gave up 2 bases and V 0 bases, and 10 bases lay outside the gene matches. CDR1 and CDR2 (germline): SEHNR, FQNEAQ (reference sequence). The CDR3 sequence is 17 residues long. DNA for the CDR3: TGTGCCAGCAGCTTAGCGTCCGTAAGGGACAGTACCTACGAGCAGTACTTC. Translating gives CASSLASVRDSTYEQYF.

This rearrangement joins TRBV14 to TRBJ2-5, with D tentatively TRBD2 (5 bases). Trimming stripped 4 bases from V and 5 bases from J, with 23 bases between. This CDR3 is built from 17 residues. The germline CDR1 and CDR2 sequences are SGHDN and FVKESK. Written as DNA, the CDR3 is TGTGCCAGCAGCCTCGCAAGCGGAGCTAGGCCGAGGGAGACCCAGTACTTC. It encodes CASSLASGARPRETQYF.